The 29 T cell receptor beta chains listed next were all sequenced from one sample in a study of blood T cells in healthy people across ages. Sample-barcoded 5' priming and a J-beta primer mix drove a second PCR of roughly 6 to 12 cycles. MiXCR, run by TCRdb on the 5' RACE reads, gives a single entry per CDR3 protein. The repertoire holds over a million distinct CDR3 sequences, with under 30% as singletons. This same sample was also part of a study on T cells of mothers and their children.

The sequenced sample was blood. The receptors here all came from a girl aged 2-9 years in good health.

This chain uses TRBV20-1 with TRBJ2-3, with D hard to call. Germline V gene data show CDR1 as DFQATT and CDR2 as SNEGSKA (reference sequence). V lost 3 bases and J lost 9, with 10 bases in between. CDR3 length: 11 amino acids. The CDR3 loop reads CSARGSGTQYF. The DNA of the CDR3 is TGCAGTGCTAGGGGGTCCGGGACGCAGTATTTT.

The V call is TRBV7-2, the J call TRBJ2-2, with D perhaps TRBD1 (6 bases). CDR1 SGHTA and CDR2 FQGNSA come from the germline V gene. This CDR3 has 15 amino acids. Trimming took 8 bases from V and 4 from J, leaving 17 bases between them. The CDR3, as DNA: TGTGCCAGCGGGCAGACCCTAGGGGGCACCGGGGAGCTGTTTTTT. It encodes CASGQTLGGTGELFF.

On this clonotype itself: The junction shows a germline mismatch at one end, possibly a read error. The chain has TRBV7-2 and TRBJ1-1; no clear D. Germline V gene data show CDR1 as SGHTA and CDR2 as FQGNSA. This CDR3 contains 13 residues. CDR3 sequence: CASSFSGGTGAFF. The CDR3 region has the DNA TGTGCCAGCAGCTTTTCAGGCGGCACTGGAGCTTTCTTT.

V gene TRBV29-1 combines with J gene TRBJ2-7; 9 nucleotides line up with TRBD1. This CDR3 region has 15 residues. Germline CDR1 reads SQVTM; CDR2 reads ANQGSEA. The junction had 9 bases not matched to a gene; V was cut back by 6 bases and J by 0 bases. The CDR3 region is CSVRPGTGSSYEQYF. The CDR3 DNA reads as TGCAGCGTCCGCCCCGGGACAGGGAGCTCCTACGAGCAGTACTTC.

The J gene is TRBJ2-2, the V gene TRBV5-4; D is undetermined. V was pared by 0 bases and J by 0 bases, with 9 bases between. Per the germline V gene, CDR1 is SGHNT and CDR2 is YYREEE (reference sequence). The CDR3 runs to 16 residues. The CDR3 DNA sequence: TGTGCCAGCAGCTTGGATGGCGTGGCGAACACCGGGGAGCTGTTTTTT. Translating it yields CASSLDGVANTGELFF.

This clonotype was picked up a small number of times. The rearrangement joins TRBV7-8 to TRBJ1-5; D unclear. Trimming stripped 5 bases from V and 1 base from J, with 24 bases between. This CDR3 spans 19 amino acids. Germline CDR1 SGHVS, CDR2 FQNEAQ. Here the CDR3 reads CASSLHSSSGSRSNQPQHF. The CDR3 region has the DNA TGTGCCAGCAGCCTGCACTCATCTAGCGGGAGTAGAAGCAATCAGCCCCAGCATTTT. Combining the CDR3 with reference TRBV7-8 and TRBJ1-5 gives the whole variable domain GAGVSQSPRYKVAKRGQDVALRCDPISGHVSLFWYQQALGQGPEFLTYFQNEAQLDKSGLPSDRFFAERPEGSVSTLKIQRTQQEDSAVYLCASSLHSSSGSRSNQPQHFGDGTRLSIL.

The V and J genes are TRBV3-1 and TRBJ2-4; a possible D gene is TRBD1 (6 bases). CDR3 size: 16 residues. Deletions cut 4 bases from V and 0 bases from J, with 13 bases between. Per germline, CDR1 LGHDT and CDR2 YNNKEL (reference sequence). The CDR3 coding sequence is TGTGCCAGCAGCCCACGGGACAACTCAGCCAAAAACATTCAGTACTTC. Translation gives CASSPRDNSAKNIQYF.

This clonotype showed up many times. The J gene is TRBJ2-2, the V gene TRBV4-1; D remains ambiguous. The CDR3 covers 14 residues. Germline V CDR1 and CDR2: MGHRA, YSYEKL. With 4 bases removed from V and 1 base from J, the gap between germline ends came to 7 bases. The DNA of the CDR3 is TGCGCCAGCAGCCCCGGGCTGAACACCGGGGAGCTGTTTTTT. Protein product: CASSPGLNTGELFF.

This clonotype was detected only a few times. The CDR3 reads CASSVSGPEETQYF. In DNA, the CDR3 is TGTGCCAGCAGTGTTTCCGGACCCGAAGAGACCCAGTACTTC. This chain uses TRBV6-2 or TRBV6-3 with TRBJ2-5; the D is unclear. V gave up 5 bases and J gave up 3 bases, with 13 bases separating them. The CDR3 has 14 residues. Germline CDR1 reads MNHEY; CDR2 reads SVGEGT.

This clonotype was picked up a small number of times. The rearrangement joins TRBV7-8 to TRBJ1-4; D remains ambiguous. Germline CDR1 and CDR2: SGHVS and FQNEAQ. This CDR3 is built from 14 residues. Trimming pared 1 base from V and 10 bases from J, leaving 13 bases between. The CDR3 sequence: CASSLVGLEGKLFF. The CDR3 nucleotides read TGTGCCAGCAGCTTAGTTGGCCTTGAGGGAAAACTGTTTTTT.

The table lists this clonotype with many counts. This chain uses TRBV6-2 or TRBV6-3 with TRBJ2-1, with D tentatively TRBD2 (5 bases). V lost 6 bases and J lost 12, with 12 bases in between. There are 11 residues in the CDR3. Germline V gene sequence: CDR1 MNHEY, CDR2 SVGEGT. The CDR3 is CASSLGLGQFF. In nucleotides, the CDR3 is TGTGCCAGCAGCCTAGGACTTGGGCAGTTCTTC.

This clonotype came up a few times. The V gene is TRBV6-5, the J gene TRBJ2-7, with D possibly TRBD2 on 7 matching bases. CDR1 is MNHEY, CDR2 SVGAGI, per germline. V lost 0 bases, J lost 0 bases, and 12 bases lay in between. The CDR3 extends over 16 amino acids. The CDR3 nucleotides read TGTGCCAGCAGTTACTCGATGGGGGGGCTCTCCTACGAGCAGTACTTC. This translates into CASSYSMGGLSYEQYF.

This clonotype was detected many times. The chain carries TRBV12-3 or TRBV12-4 and TRBJ1-5; D ambiguous. The CDR3 sequence is 12 residues long. Trimming took off 3 bases at V and 4 bases at J, with 4 bases between the two ends. The CDR3 nucleotides are TGTGCCAGCAGTTTTGGAAATCAGCCCCAGCATTTT. It yields the protein CASSFGNQPQHF.

The sample holds a few counts of this clonotype. The genes are TRBV9 and TRBJ1-3; D not certain. Germline V lookup: CDR1 SGDLS, CDR2 YYNGEE. V was clipped by 1 base and J by 2 bases, with 10 bases between them. The CDR3 sequence is 15 residues long. The CDR3: CASSVSPQTGNTIYF. For the CDR3, the DNA is TGTGCCAGCAGCGTATCTCCTCAAACTGGAAACACCATATATTTT.

The rearrangement links TRBV5-1 to TRBJ1-2, with 7 bases that match TRBD1. This CDR3 comprises 15 residues. J gave up 4 bases and V 4 bases, and 10 bases lay outside the gene matches. Looked up from germline, CDR1 is SGHRS and CDR2 is YFSETQ. The DNA for the CDR3 is TGCGCCAGCAGCCTGGGACAGTTTGGGGGCTATGGCTACACCTTC. It yields the protein CASSLGQFGGYGYTF.

The chain is built from TRBV7-2 and TRBJ2-5, with D perhaps TRBD2 (5 bases). The DNA matches TRBJ2-1 better at its end, which makes the J call doubtful. This CDR3 comprises 13 residues. Looked up from germline, CDR1 is SGHTA and CDR2 is FQGNSA. CDR3 DNA: TGTGCCAGCAGCTGGAGGCGAAGGGATGAGCAGTTCTTC. This gives the protein CASSWRRRDEQFF.

This rearrangement joins TRBV20-1 to TRBJ2-5; TRBD2 aligns across 10 bases. Looked up from germline, CDR1 is DFQATT and CDR2 is SNEGSKA (reference sequence). There are 14 residues in the CDR3. The V segment lost 6 bases and the J segment 5 bases; nucleotides outside the gene matches: 9. The CDR3: CSARTSGVRETQYF. The CDR3 DNA reads TGCAGTGCCAGAACTAGCGGGGTTCGTGAGACCCAGTACTTC.

This clonotype was seen a handful of times. This sequence joins TRBV12-3 or TRBV12-4 and TRBJ1-2; D is undetermined. The CDR3 has 14 amino acids. Trimming cost V 6 bases and J 5 bases, with 16 bases left between them. The CDR3 region is CASRPAASTYGYTF. The CDR3 DNA sequence: TGTGCCAGCAGGCCGGCAGCCAGTACTTATGGCTACACCTTC.

In its sample, this clonotype was seen a few times. The gene calls are TRBV4-2 and TRBJ2-1; tentatively, D is TRBD1 or TRBD2 (6 bases each). The CDR3 is made up of 18 amino acids. V lost 1 base, J lost 5 bases, and 21 bases lay in between. Germline assignment: CDR1 LGHNA and CDR2 YNFKEQ. CDR3 in DNA: TGTGCCAGCAGCCAAGTGGGGGGCTTGTCGGGAAGGGACAATGAGCAGTTCTTC. It yields the protein CASSQVGGLSGRDNEQFF.

In this sample, this clonotype turned up a few times. A junction end diverges from the germline sequence, so it may reflect a read error. This chain connects TRBV5-6 to TRBJ2-7; D possibly corresponds to TRBD1 (5 bases). Germline V gene data show CDR1 as SGHDT and CDR2 as YYEEEE. The CDR3 length is 12 residues. The CDR3, as DNA: TGTACCAGCAGCAGCGACAGCTACGAGCAGTACTTC. Encoded protein: CTSSSDSYEQYF.

This clonotype showed up just a few times. The genes are TRBV29-1 and TRBJ2-1; the match to TRBD2 covers 7 bases. The CDR3 is 14 amino acids. Germline V gene sequence: CDR1 SQVTM, CDR2 ANQGSEA. V trimming: 8 bases; J trimming: 4 bases; junction bases outside the gene matches: 11. DNA of the CDR3: TGCAGCCAGATGGGGGGGTTAAGTTACAATGAGCAGTTCTTC. Its protein product is CSQMGGLSYNEQFF.

This chain links TRBV13 with TRBJ2-5; D unclear. The germline gives CDR1 PRHDT, CDR2 FYEKMQ (reference sequence). The CDR3 spans 15 residues. Trimming pared 6 bases from V and 5 bases from J, leaving 19 bases between. CDR3 DNA: TGTGCCAGCAGGGTGGCTTACCCACGAGAGGAGACCCAGTACTTC. Its protein product is CASRVAYPREETQYF. The full variable domain, rest sourced from reference TRBV13 and TRBJ2-5, is AAGVIQSPRHLIKEKRETATLKCYPIPRHDTVYWYQQGPGQDPQFLISFYEKMQSDKGSIPDRFSAQQFSDYHSELNMSSLELGDSALYFCASRVAYPREETQYFGPGTRLLVL.

This clonotype was detected a few times. The V and J genes are TRBV2 and TRBJ2-3; TRBD1 matches 10 bases. The V segment lost 3 bases and the J segment 6 bases; nucleotides outside the gene matches: 12. CDR1 SNHLY and CDR2 FYNNEI come from the germline V gene. The CDR3 runs to 17 residues. The CDR3 sequence is CASSEEPGQGFGDTQYF. The CDR3 nucleotides are TGTGCCAGCAGTGAGGAACCGGGACAGGGGTTTGGCGATACGCAGTATTTT.

V usage is TRBV5-1 and J usage is TRBJ2-5; 11 bases fit TRBD2. Germline assignment: CDR1 SGHRS and CDR2 YFSETQ. Trimming cost V 4 bases and J 3 bases; bases outside gene matches: 8. The length of the CDR3 is 16 residues. The CDR3 spells CASSPGGTSGEETQYF. The DNA of the CDR3 is TGCGCCAGCAGCCCTGGGGGGACTAGCGGCGAAGAGACCCAGTACTTC.

This clonotype was recorded only once. The chain recombines TRBV6-1 with TRBJ2-2, with a possible D match to TRBD1 (6 bases). Germline V gene lookup returns CDR1 MNHNS and CDR2 SASEGT. V was trimmed by 7 bases and J by 7 bases, leaving 19 bases between them. The CDR3 spans 15 residues. The CDR3 region is CASTPGGGAVGELFF. The CDR3 DNA is TGTGCCAGCACCCCTGGTGGGGGCGCGGTCGGGGAGCTGTTTTTT.

Concerning this clonotype: The junction does not match germline at one end; this may be a read error. The chain couples TRBV20-1 to TRBJ2-1; 8 positions agree with TRBD2. CDR3 size: 13 residues. Germline CDR1 and CDR2: DFQATT and SNEGSKA (reference sequence). CDR3 sequence (DNA): TGCAGTGCTAGATCTACCGGGACTAGTGAATTGGTCTTC. Protein product: CSARSTGTSELVF.

The sample holds a few counts of this clonotype. The rearrangement joins TRBV6-5 to TRBJ2-5; no reliable D call. This CDR3 contains 13 residues. The V and J ends lost 5 bases and 2 bases respectively, with 9 bases between them. Germline V gene lookup returns CDR1 MNHEY and CDR2 SVGAGI. Here the CDR3 reads CASSMNKQETQYF. DNA for the CDR3: TGTGCCAGCAGTATGAACAAGCAAGAGACCCAGTACTTC.

This clonotype showed up just a few times. V is TRBV2 and J is TRBJ1-1; unclear D gene. Germline V gene sequence: CDR1 SNHLY, CDR2 FYNNEI. This CDR3 is 14 amino acids long. V was trimmed by 3 bases and J by 1 base, leaving 9 bases between them. The CDR3 DNA is TGTGCCAGCAGTGATTTCTCTCCGAACACTGAAGCTTTCTTT. Translation gives CASSDFSPNTEAFF.

V gene TRBV4-1 combines with J gene TRBJ2-1; TRBD2 agrees at 8 bases. Germline V CDR1 and CDR2: MGHRA, YSYEKL. The junction had 11 bases not matched to a gene; V was cut back by 1 base and J by 9 bases. This CDR3 contains 16 residues. This chain's CDR3 is CASSQGAPAGGIEQFF. The DNA for the CDR3 is TGCGCCAGCAGCCAAGGGGCGCCGGCGGGAGGAATTGAGCAGTTCTTC.